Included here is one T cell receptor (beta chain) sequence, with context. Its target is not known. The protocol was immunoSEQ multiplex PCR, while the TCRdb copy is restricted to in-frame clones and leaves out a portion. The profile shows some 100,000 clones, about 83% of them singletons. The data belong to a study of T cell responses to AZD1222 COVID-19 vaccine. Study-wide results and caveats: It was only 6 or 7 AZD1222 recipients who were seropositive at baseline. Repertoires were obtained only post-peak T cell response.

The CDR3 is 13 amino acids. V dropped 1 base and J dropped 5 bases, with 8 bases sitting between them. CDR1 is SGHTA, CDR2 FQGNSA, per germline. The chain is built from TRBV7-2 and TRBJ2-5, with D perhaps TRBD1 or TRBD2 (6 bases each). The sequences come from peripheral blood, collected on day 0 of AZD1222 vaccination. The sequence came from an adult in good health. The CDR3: CASSLVGGETQYF. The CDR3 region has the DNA TGTGCCAGCAGCTTAGTAGGGGGGGAGACCCAGTACTTC.